One and the same sample provided the 15 T cell receptor beta chains below, sequenced in a study of cytomegalovirus exposure and HLA in healthy donors. PCR used 60 Vbeta primers and 13 Jbeta primers. Assay: immunoSEQ multiplex PCR; the TCRdb copy retains only in-frame clones and omits some. This repertoire shows about 43,000 clones, around three quarters found once; its top ten account for about 1.5%. Specimen: PBMCs. These receptors were collected from a man aged 25 to 45 in good health and CMV-seronegative.

The gene calls are TRBV28 and TRBJ1-6, with D possibly TRBD1 on 6 matching bases. Germline V gives CDR1 MDHEN, CDR2 SYDVKM. The V end was cut by 3 bases, the J end by 4 bases, with 16 bases between. This CDR3 is built from 17 residues. The CDR3: CASSLRWEGGYNSPLHF. The CDR3 DNA is TGTGCCAGCAGTTTGAGGTGGGAGGGGGGTTATAATTCACCCCTCCACTTT.

V is TRBV5-1 and J is TRBJ2-6; 9 bases fit TRBD2. The CDR3 consists of 18 residues. Unmatched junction bases numbered 8, after V lost 0 bases and J lost 4 bases. Germline values: CDR1 SGHRS, CDR2 YFSETQ. CDR3: CASSLVGSGSLGANVLTF. The CDR3 DNA is TGCGCCAGCAGCTTGGTCGGTAGCGGGAGTCTCGGGGCCAACGTCCTGACTTTC.

V is TRBV7-2 and J is TRBJ2-3, with 8 bases that match TRBD1. V shed 5 bases, J shed 7 bases, and the junction held 11 bases outside the gene matches. The germline V gene encodes CDR1 SGHTA and CDR2 FQGNSA. The CDR3 has 15 amino acids. The DNA of the CDR3 is TGTGCCAGCAGCGGCCTTAGGGACAGGCTACATACGCAGTATTTT. Protein: CASSGLRDRLHTQYF. The full variable domain, completed using reference TRBV7-2 and TRBJ2-3, is GAGVSQSPSNKVTEKGKDVELRCDPISGHTALYWYRQSLGQGLEFLIYFQGNSAPDKSGLPSDRFSAERTGGSVSTLTIQRTQQEDSAVYLCASSGLRDRLHTQYFGPGTRLTVL.

This clone has more than one count but fewer than ten. V is TRBV11-2 and J is TRBJ2-7, with TRBD2 as a possible D gene (5 bases). The CDR3 consists of 14 residues. The germline CDR1 and CDR2 sequences are SGHAT and FQNNGV. V was cut by 5 bases and J by 4 bases, with 15 bases left in between. CDR3 protein: CASSPIRGGYEQYF. CDR3 nucleotide sequence: TGTGCCAGCAGCCCTATTAGAGGAGGATACGAGCAGTACTTC.

This clone was picked up a small number of times. The chain carries TRBV6-5 and TRBJ2-7, with TRBD1 identical over 9 bases. The CDR3 length is 14 residues. Germline CDR1 reads MNHEY; CDR2 reads SVGAGI. V was clipped by 6 bases and J by 1 base; unmatched bases: 4. CDR3 bases: TGTGCCAGCAGCCCCGGGACAGGGTCCTACGAGCAGTACTTC. Translating gives CASSPGTGSYEQYF.

J is TRBJ1-1 and V is TRBV9, with D uncertain. The germline CDR1 and CDR2 sequences are SGDLS and YYNGEE. The CDR3 spans 14 residues. V shed 6 bases and J shed 3 bases, with 15 bases lying between them. DNA for the CDR3: TGTGCCAGCACCCCCCGGGGAGGCGACACTGAAGCTTTCTTT. Amino acids: CASTPRGGDTEAFF. Complete variable domain (other parts from reference TRBV9 and TRBJ1-1): DSGVTQTPKHLITATGQRVTLRCSPRSGDLSVYWYQQSLDQGLQFLIQYYNGEERAKGNILERFSAQQFPDLHSELNLSSLELGDSALYFCASTPRGGDTEAFFGQGTRLTVV.

CDR3 region: CASTGRFSYNEQFF. The CDR3 nucleotides are TGCGCCAGCACCGGGAGGTTTTCCTACAATGAGCAGTTCTTC. The rearrangement joins TRBV5-1 to TRBJ2-1; TRBD2 aligns across 7 bases. After removal of 6 bases from V and 1 base from J, the junction contained 4 bases not matched to a gene. From germline, CDR1 is SGHRS and CDR2 YFSETQ. The CDR3 contains 14 residues.

The V call is TRBV7-8, the J call TRBJ2-5; D possibly corresponds to TRBD2 (5 bases). The V gene lost 5 bases and the J gene lost 2 bases, with 12 bases spanning the gap. CDR1 is SGHVS and CDR2 is FQNEAQ in the germline V gene. The CDR3 has 14 amino acids. The CDR3, as DNA: TGTGCCAGCAGCGGCCTCCCGGGACAAGAGACCCAGTACTTC. Residues: CASSGLPGQETQYF.

The rearrangement links TRBV9 to TRBJ1-1, with 7 bases aligning to TRBD1. The CDR3 contains 14 residues. The germline gives CDR1 SGDLS, CDR2 YYNGEE. The trim removed 2 bases at V and 0 bases at J, leaving 1 base unmatched. The CDR3 here is CASSVTGMNTEAFF. In DNA form, the CDR3 reads TGTGCCAGCAGCGTGACAGGGATGAACACTGAAGCTTTCTTT.

Points on this clone: Other DNA sequences of this sample code for an identical CDR3. V and J are TRBV9 and TRBJ1-2; D perhaps matches TRBD1 (5 bases). The germline gives CDR1 SGDLS, CDR2 YYNGEE. The germline V and J ends were trimmed by 0 bases and 5 bases, with 14 bases remaining between them. The CDR3 totals 15 residues. Written as DNA, the CDR3 is TGTGCCAGCAGCGTAGCGGCGACAGCCAAGTATGGCTACACCTTC. Amino acids: CASSVAATAKYGYTF.

The rearrangement joins TRBV7-9 to TRBJ2-1, with 7 positions matching TRBD1. The trim removed 5 bases at V and 7 bases at J, leaving 5 bases unmatched. CDR1 and CDR2 from the germline V gene are SEHNR and FQNEAQ (reference sequence). The CDR3 extends over 13 amino acids. The CDR3 spells CASSQGTANEQFF. The DNA for the CDR3 is TGTGCCAGCAGCCAAGGGACAGCGAATGAGCAGTTCTTC.

This chain connects TRBV2 to TRBJ2-1; D remains ambiguous. V was clipped by 7 bases and J by 4 bases, with 5 bases between them. The CDR3 contains 11 residues. The V gene's germline CDR1 is SNHLY and CDR2 FYNNEI. The CDR3 loop is CASNGYNEQFF. The DNA of the CDR3 is TGTGCCAGCAACGGGTACAATGAGCAGTTCTTC.

The chain couples TRBV7-8 to TRBJ2-5, with a possible D match to TRBD1 (5 bases). Germline CDR1 SGHVS, CDR2 FQNEAQ. V lost 1 base and J lost 2, with 8 bases in between. This CDR3 comprises 14 residues. The CDR3 nucleotides read TGTGCCAGCAGCTTAGGCCGACAGCAAGAGACCCAGTACTTC. Its protein product is CASSLGRQQETQYF.

The V gene is TRBV28, the J gene TRBJ2-6; 7 nucleotides match TRBD1. The germline V gene encodes CDR1 MDHEN and CDR2 SYDVKM. Unmatched junction bases numbered 4, after V lost 5 bases and J lost 0 bases. This CDR3 is 16 amino acids long. Here the CDR3 DNA reads TGTGCCAGCAGTGGGGGACAGTTCTCTGGGGCCAACGTCCTGACTTTC. It specifies CASSGGQFSGANVLTF.

V usage is TRBV7-9 and J usage is TRBJ2-3; no firm D call. The CDR3 spans 12 residues. Looked up from germline, CDR1 is SEHNR and CDR2 is FQNEAQ (reference sequence). The ends were cut back, 2 bases at V and 5 bases at J, with 5 bases in the middle. The CDR3 sequence is CASSLSRDTQYF. The CDR3 bases are TGTGCCAGCAGCTTATCGAGAGATACGCAGTATTTT.